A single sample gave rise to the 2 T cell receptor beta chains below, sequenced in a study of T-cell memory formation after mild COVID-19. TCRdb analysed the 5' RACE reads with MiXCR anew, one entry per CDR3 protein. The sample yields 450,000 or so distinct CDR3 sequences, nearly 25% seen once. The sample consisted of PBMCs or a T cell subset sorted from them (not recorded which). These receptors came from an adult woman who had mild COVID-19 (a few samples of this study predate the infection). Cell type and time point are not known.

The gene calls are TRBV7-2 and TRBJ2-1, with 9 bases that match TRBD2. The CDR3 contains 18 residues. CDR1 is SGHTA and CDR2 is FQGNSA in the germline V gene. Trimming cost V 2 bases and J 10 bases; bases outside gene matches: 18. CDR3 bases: TGTGCCAGCAGCTTATTCCCTCGGGGTAGCGGGAGAAACGCCGAGCAGTTCTTC. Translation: CASSLFPRGSGRNAEQFF.

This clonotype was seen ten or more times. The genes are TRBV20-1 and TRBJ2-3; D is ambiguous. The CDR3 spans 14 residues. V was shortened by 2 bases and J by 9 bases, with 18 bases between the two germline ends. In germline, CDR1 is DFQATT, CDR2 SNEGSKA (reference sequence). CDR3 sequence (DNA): TGCAGTGCTAGATCCCCCGTTGGCATAGCCACGCAGTATTTT. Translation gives CSARSPVGIATQYF.